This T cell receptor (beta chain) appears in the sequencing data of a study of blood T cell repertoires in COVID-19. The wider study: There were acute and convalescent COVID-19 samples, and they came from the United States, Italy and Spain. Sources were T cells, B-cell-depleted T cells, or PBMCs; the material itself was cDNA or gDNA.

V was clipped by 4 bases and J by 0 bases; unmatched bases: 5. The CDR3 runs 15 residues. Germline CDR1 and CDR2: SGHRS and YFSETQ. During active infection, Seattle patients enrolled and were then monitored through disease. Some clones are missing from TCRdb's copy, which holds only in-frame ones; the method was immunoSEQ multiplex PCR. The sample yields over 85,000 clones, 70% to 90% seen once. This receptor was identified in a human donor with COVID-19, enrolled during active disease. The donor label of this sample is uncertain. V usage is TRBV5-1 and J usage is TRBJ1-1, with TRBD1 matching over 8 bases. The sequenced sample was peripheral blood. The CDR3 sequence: CASSARTGLNTEAFF. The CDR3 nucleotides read TGCGCCAGCAGCGCTCGGACAGGGTTGAACACTGAAGCTTTCTTT.